The present entry profiles one TCR beta chain with its context. The repertoire was sequenced with immunoSEQ multiplex PCR; TCRdb's copy has only in-frame clones and lacks some. The sample includes 95,000 to 100,000 clones, around 80% of them seen just once. This CDR3 has 15 amino acids. Losses at the gene ends were 7 bases for V and 5 bases for J; bases not matched to a gene: 10. CDR1 SGHRS and CDR2 YFSETQ come from the germline V gene. The sample comes from a study of control samples from healthy donors and cancer patients. The chain is built from TRBV5-1 and TRBJ2-1, with 9 bases identical to TRBD1. The clonotype comes from a man aged 60-69 years in good health. The sequenced sample was blood. The CDR3 spells CASYRDRVGDNEQFF. CDR3 nucleotides: TGCGCCAGCTATAGGGACAGGGTTGGAGACAATGAGCAGTTCTTC.